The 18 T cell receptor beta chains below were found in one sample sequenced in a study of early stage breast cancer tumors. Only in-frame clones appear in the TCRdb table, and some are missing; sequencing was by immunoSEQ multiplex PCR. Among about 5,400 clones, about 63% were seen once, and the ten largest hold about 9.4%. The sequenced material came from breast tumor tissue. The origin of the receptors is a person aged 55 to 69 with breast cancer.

CDR3 DNA: TGTGCCAGCAGCCAGAGGTTGGGGGGTATCTCTGGCTACACCTTC. Its translation: CASSQRLGGISGYTF. This sequence joins TRBV4-2 and TRBJ1-2; a weak D match, TRBD1 (5 bases). Germline CDR1 and CDR2: LGHNA and YNFKEQ. Trimming took off 3 bases at V and 7 bases at J, with 18 bases between the two ends. The CDR3 spans 15 residues.

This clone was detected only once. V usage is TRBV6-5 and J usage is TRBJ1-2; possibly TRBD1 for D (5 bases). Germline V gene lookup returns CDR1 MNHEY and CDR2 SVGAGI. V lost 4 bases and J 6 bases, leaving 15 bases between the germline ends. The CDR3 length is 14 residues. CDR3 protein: CASSLGRSGHGYTF. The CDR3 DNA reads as TGTGCCAGCAGTTTGGGTCGATCGGGGCATGGCTACACCTTC.

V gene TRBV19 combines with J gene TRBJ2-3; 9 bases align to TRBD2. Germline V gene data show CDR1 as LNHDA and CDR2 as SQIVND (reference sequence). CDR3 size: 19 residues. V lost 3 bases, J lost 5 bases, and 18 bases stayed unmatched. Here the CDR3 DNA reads TGTGCCAGTAGTATTCGTGGCGTAGGGCTAGCGGGAAGTTTAGATACGCAGTATTTT. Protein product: CASSIRGVGLAGSLDTQYF.

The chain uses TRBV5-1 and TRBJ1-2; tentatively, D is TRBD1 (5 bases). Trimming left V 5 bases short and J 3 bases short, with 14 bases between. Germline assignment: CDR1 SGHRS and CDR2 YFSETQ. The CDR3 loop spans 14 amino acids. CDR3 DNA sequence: TGCGCCAGCAGGCCGTCCAGGGAAGACTATGGCTACACCTTC. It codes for CASRPSREDYGYTF.

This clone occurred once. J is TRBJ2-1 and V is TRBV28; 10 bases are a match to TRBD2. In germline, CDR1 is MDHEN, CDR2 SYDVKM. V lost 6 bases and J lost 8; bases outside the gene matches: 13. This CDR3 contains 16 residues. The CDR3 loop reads CASRLKGASGSYEQFF. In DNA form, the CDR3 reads TGTGCCAGCAGGTTAAAGGGGGCTAGCGGGAGCTATGAGCAGTTCTTC.

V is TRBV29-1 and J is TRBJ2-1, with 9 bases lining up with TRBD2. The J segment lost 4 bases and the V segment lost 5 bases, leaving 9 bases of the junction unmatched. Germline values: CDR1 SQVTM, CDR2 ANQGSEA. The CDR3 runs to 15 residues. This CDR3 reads CSVLTLAGIYNEQFF. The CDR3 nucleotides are TGCAGCGTTCTTACCCTAGCGGGGATATACAATGAGCAGTTCTTC.

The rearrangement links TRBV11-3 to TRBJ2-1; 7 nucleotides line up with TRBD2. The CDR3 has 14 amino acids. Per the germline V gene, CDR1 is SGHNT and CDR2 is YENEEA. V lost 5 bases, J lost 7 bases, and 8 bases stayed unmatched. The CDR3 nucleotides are TGTGCCAGCAGCGACCAAGCGGGGATAAATGAGCAGTTCTTC. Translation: CASSDQAGINEQFF.

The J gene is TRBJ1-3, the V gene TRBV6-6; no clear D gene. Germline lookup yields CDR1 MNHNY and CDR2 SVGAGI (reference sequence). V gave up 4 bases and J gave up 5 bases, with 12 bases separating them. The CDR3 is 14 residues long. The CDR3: CASSSYAERNTIYF. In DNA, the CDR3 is TGTGCCAGCAGTTCATACGCGGAACGAAACACCATATATTTT.

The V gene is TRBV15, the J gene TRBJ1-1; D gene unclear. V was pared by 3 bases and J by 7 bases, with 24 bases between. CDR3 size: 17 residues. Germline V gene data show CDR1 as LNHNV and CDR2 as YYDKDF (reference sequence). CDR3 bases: TGTGCCACCAGCAGCTACCCCCGGAGGCCCCTTTATGGTGAAGCTTTCTTT. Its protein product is CATSSYPRRPLYGEAFF.

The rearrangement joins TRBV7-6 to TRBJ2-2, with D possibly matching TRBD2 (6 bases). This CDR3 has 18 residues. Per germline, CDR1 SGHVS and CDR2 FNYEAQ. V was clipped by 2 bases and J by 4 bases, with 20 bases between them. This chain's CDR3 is CASSLTVGSGWSTGELFF. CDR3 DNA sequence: TGTGCCAGCAGCTTAACGGTCGGGAGCGGGTGGTCCACCGGGGAGCTGTTTTTT.

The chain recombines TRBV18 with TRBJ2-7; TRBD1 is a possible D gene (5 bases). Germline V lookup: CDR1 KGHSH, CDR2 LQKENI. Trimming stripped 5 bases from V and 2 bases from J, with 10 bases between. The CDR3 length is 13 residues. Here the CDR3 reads CASSIDRPYEQYF. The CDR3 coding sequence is TGTGCCAGCTCAATCGACAGACCCTACGAGCAGTACTTC.

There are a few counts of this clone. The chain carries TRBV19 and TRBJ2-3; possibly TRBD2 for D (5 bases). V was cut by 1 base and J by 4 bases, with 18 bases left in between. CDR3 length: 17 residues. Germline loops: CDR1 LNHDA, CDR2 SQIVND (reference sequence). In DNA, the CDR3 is TGTGCCAGTAGTATAGGGCGGGTGGCTAGCAGTTCAGATACGCAGTATTTT. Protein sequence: CASSIGRVASSSDTQYF. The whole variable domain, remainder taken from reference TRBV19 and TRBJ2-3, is DGGITQSPKYLFRKEGQNVTLSCEQNLNHDAMYWYRQDPGQGLRLIYYSQIVNDFQKGDIAEGYSVSREKKESFPLTVTSAQKNPTAFYLCASSIGRVASSSDTQYFGPGTRLTVL.

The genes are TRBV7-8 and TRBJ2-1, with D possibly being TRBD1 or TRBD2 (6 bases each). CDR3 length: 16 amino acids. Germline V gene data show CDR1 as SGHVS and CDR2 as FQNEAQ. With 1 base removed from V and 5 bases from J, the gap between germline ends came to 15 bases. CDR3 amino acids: CASSLVGGAVHNEQFF. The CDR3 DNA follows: TGTGCCAGCAGCTTAGTGGGGGGCGCTGTCCACAATGAGCAGTTCTTC.

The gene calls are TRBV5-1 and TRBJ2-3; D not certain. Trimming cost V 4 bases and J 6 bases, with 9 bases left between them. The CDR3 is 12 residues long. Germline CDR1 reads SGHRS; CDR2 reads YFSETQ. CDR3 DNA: TGCGCCAGCAGCCCTGCCCCCGATACGCAGTATTTT. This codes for CASSPAPDTQYF.

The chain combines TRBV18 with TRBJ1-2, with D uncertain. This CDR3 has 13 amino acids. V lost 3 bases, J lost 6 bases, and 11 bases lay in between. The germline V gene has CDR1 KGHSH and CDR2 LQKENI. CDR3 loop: CASSPVAADGYTF. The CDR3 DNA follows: TGTGCCAGCTCACCGGTAGCCGCAGATGGCTACACCTTC.

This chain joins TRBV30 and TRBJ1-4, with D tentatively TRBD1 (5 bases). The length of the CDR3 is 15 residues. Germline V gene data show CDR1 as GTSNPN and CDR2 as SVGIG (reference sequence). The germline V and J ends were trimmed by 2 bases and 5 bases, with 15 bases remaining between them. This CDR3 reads CAWSLKGLWNEKLFF. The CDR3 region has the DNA TGTGCCTGGAGTTTAAAGGGACTGTGGAATGAAAAACTGTTTTTT.

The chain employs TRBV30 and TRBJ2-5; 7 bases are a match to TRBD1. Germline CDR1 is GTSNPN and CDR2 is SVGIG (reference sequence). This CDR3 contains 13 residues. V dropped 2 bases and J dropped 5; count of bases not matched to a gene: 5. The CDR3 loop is CAWSTGTVETQYF. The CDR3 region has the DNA TGTGCCTGGAGTACGGGGACAGTGGAGACCCAGTACTTC.

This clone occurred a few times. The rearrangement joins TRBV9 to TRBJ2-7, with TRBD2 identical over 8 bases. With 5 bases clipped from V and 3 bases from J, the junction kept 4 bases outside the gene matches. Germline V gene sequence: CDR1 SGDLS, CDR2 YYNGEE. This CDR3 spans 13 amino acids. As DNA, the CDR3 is TGTGCCAGCAGTGGAACTAGCGGCTACGAGCAGTACTTC. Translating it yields CASSGTSGYEQYF.